These 9 T cell receptor beta chains share one sample of origin, sequenced in a study of CD8 T cells in acute hepatitis C reinfection. Study-wide findings and caveats: Overrepresentation in the naive pool did not explain the preferential TRBV04 and TRBV06 usage seen in all groups.

Time point: acute HCV infection, within 168 days of estimated infection date. Hepatitis C virus-specific T cells were sequenced directly ex vivo without in vitro expansion. Method: immunoSEQ multiplex PCR; TCRdb's copy keeps in-frame clones and lacks some. Of about 1,400 clones detected, roughly half appear once; the ten largest clones hold 9% to 15%. Specimen: HCV NS3-1073 tetramer-sorted CD8+ T cells from PBMCs, collected during acute infection. Receptor source: a woman under 30 who spontaneously cleared hepatitis C infection.

This rearrangement joins TRBV10-1 to TRBJ1-3; TRBD1 aligns across 7 bases. After removal of 5 bases from V and 2 bases from J, the junction contained 18 bases not matched to a gene. The germline V gene encodes CDR1 WNHNN and CDR2 SYGVQD (reference sequence). The CDR3 runs 19 residues. The CDR3 loop reads CASSRGTVGKALPGNTIYF. The CDR3 coding sequence is TGCGCCAGCAGTCGCGGGACAGTCGGAAAGGCCCTCCCTGGAAACACCATATATTTT.

The table lists this clone with a few counts. This likely stems from a read error, as it lies one base from a far larger clone. This rearrangement joins TRBV4-1 to TRBJ2-3; 13 nucleotides line up with TRBD2. Trimming took 0 bases from V and 2 from J; bases not matched to a gene: 8. Germline V CDR1 and CDR2: MGHRA, YSYEKL. This CDR3 contains 19 residues. CDR3 DNA sequence: TGCGCCAGCAGCCAAGAGTCGGGACTAGCGGGATCGGCCACAGATACGCAGTATTTT. This encodes CASSQESGLAGSATDTQYF.

This chain connects TRBV27 to TRBJ2-7; 7 nucleotides align to TRBD2. CDR1 MNHEY and CDR2 SMNVEV come from the germline V gene (reference sequence). The J segment lost 4 bases and the V segment lost 2 bases, leaving 8 bases of the junction unmatched. This CDR3 spans 15 amino acids. As DNA, the CDR3 is TGTGCCAGCAGTTTAGGTGGGGAGGGAGCTTACGAGCAGTACTTC. It yields the protein CASSLGGEGAYEQYF.

The sample holds a few counts of this clone. V usage is TRBV7-9 and J usage is TRBJ2-3; tentatively, D is TRBD1 (6 bases). Germline-derived CDR1 and CDR2 are SEHNR and FQNEAQ (reference sequence). The CDR3 covers 14 residues. V lost 9 bases and J 2 bases, leaving 15 bases between the germline ends. DNA for the CDR3: TGTGCCAGACCACGACAGGAGTTCACAGATACGCAGTATTTT. As protein: CARPRQEFTDTQYF. The full variable domain, its missing parts supplied by reference TRBV7-9 and TRBJ2-3, is DTGVSQNPRHKITKRGQNVTFRCDPISEHNRLYWYRQTLGQGPEFLTYFQNEAQLEKSRLLSDRFSAERPKGSFSTLEIQRTEQGDSAMYLCARPRQEFTDTQYFGPGTRLTVL.

The chain is built from TRBV25-1 and TRBJ1-6; D not resolved. The CDR3 runs 13 residues. The germline CDR1 and CDR2 sequences are MGHDK and SYGVNS. Trimming removed 3 bases from V and 6 bases from J, with 6 bases in between. The CDR3: CASSDTRNSPLHF. In DNA, the CDR3 is TGTGCCAGCAGTGACACGCGTAATTCACCCCTCCACTTT.

The chain couples TRBV29-1 to TRBJ1-6; 7 bases align to TRBD1. This CDR3 contains 14 residues. V was pared by 1 base and J by 10 bases, with 7 bases of the junction left unmatched. CDR1 is SQVTM and CDR2 is ANQGSEA in the germline V gene. Here the CDR3 reads CSVEAEGAGSPLHF. The CDR3 nucleotides are TGCAGCGTTGAAGCAGAGGGGGCCGGATCACCCCTCCACTTT.

This clone has only one observation. J is TRBJ2-1 and V is TRBV11-2; 7 nucleotides agree with TRBD2. The germline CDR1 and CDR2 sequences are SGHAT and FQNNGV. CDR3 length: 16 residues. Trimming cost V 5 bases and J 9 bases; bases outside gene matches: 16. The CDR3 sequence: CASSPETSPNIGEQFF. The CDR3 nucleotides read TGTGCCAGCAGCCCCGAGACTAGCCCGAATATTGGTGAGCAGTTCTTC.

The chain combines TRBV14 with TRBJ2-5, with TRBD2 identical over 10 bases. This CDR3 is 14 amino acids long. The germline CDR1 and CDR2 sequences are SGHDN and FVKESK. V was clipped by 5 bases and J by 3 bases; unmatched bases: 3. The CDR3 loop is CASSTSGREETQYF. CDR3 sequence (DNA): TGTGCCAGCAGCACCAGCGGGAGGGAAGAGACCCAGTACTTC.

This clone was counted between two and nine times. This chain uses TRBV5-4 with TRBJ2-7; weak D call: TRBD1 (6 bases). There are 14 residues in the CDR3. The V gene lost 3 bases and the J gene lost 2 bases, with 12 bases spanning the gap. The germline V gene has CDR1 SGHNT and CDR2 YYREEE (reference sequence). The CDR3 sequence: CASSWGLQTYEQYF. The CDR3 nucleotides read TGTGCCAGCAGCTGGGGGCTACAGACCTACGAGCAGTACTTC.